This TCR beta chain is drawn from a study of blood T cell repertoires in COVID-19. Overall study context: COVID-19 samples from acute and convalescent phases originated in the United States, Italy and Spain. The analysed material was cDNA or gDNA that came from T cells, B-cell-depleted T cells, or PBMCs.

Repertoires were generated with immunoSEQ multiplex PCR, while TCRdb's copy carries only in-frame clones and drops some. The sample carries about 280,000 clones, roughly 85% recorded once. Looked up from germline, CDR1 is SNHLY and CDR2 is FYNNEI. The CDR3 totals 14 residues. V was pared by 6 bases and J by 4 bases, with 7 bases of the junction left unmatched. Each participant's cohort was designated according to participant-reported clinical history. The chain is built from TRBV2 and TRBJ1-2; 8 nucleotides line up with TRBD1. Specimen: PBMCs or T cells enriched from blood (not recorded which). The receptor was isolated from a woman aged 40 to 49 who had recovered from COVID-19. The CDR3 is CASRGQEGSYGYTF. CDR3 sequence (DNA): TGTGCCAGCAGGGGACAGGAAGGGTCCTATGGCTACACCTTC.